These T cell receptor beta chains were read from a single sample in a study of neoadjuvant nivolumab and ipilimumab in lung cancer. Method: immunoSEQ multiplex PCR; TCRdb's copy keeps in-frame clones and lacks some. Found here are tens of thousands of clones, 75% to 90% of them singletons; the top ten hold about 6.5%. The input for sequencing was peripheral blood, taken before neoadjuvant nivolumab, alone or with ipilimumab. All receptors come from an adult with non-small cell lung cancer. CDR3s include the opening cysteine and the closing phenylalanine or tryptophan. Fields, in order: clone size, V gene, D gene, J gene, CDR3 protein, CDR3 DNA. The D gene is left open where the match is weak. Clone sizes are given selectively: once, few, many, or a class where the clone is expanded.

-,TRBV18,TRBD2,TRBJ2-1,CASSPGLENEQFF,TGTGCCAGCTCACCGGGACTAGAGAATGAGCAGTTCTTC
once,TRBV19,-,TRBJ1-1,CASSGGGNTEAFF,TGTGCCAGTAGTGGTGGGGGGAACACTGAAGCTTTCTTT
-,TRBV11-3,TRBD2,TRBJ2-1,CASSWGVAGNEQFF,TGTGCCAGCAGCTGGGGAGTAGCGGGCAATGAGCAGTTCTTC
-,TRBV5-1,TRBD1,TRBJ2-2,CASSSTGVETGELFF,TGCGCCAGCAGCTCGACAGGGGTGGAGACCGGGGAGCTGTTTTTT
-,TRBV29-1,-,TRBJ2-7,CSVGVVGVGEQYF,TGCAGCGTTGGGGTAGTCGGGGTAGGCGAGCAGTACTTC
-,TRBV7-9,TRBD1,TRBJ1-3,CASSLGTDSGNTIYF,TGTGCCAGCAGCCTAGGGACAGATTCTGGAAACACCATATATTTT
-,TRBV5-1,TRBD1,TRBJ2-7,CASSLSMTGGVYEQYF,TGCGCCAGCAGCTTGTCGATGACAGGGGGAGTCTACGAGCAGTACTTC
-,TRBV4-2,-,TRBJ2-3,CASSRGEGVTDTQYF,TGTGCCAGCAGCCGTGGGGAAGGGGTCACAGATACGCAGTATTTT
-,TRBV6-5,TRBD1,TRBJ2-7,CASRRGQGAYEQYF,TGTGCCAGCAGGAGAGGACAGGGGGCCTACGAGCAGTACTTC
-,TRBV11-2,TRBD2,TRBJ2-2,CASSLGLAKTGELFF,TGTGCCAGCAGCTTAGGACTAGCTAAGACCGGGGAGCTGTTTTTT
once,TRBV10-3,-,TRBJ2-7,CAIMSRGGGTDEQYF,TGTGCCATCATGTCACGGGGAGGTGGGACGGACGAGCAGTACTTC
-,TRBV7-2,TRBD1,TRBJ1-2,CASSSGTGGTYGYTF,TGTGCCAGCAGCTCGGGGACAGGAGGGACCTATGGCTACACCTTC
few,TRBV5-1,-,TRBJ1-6,CASSLEAPGDNSPLHF,TGCGCCAGCAGCTTGGAGGCCCCCGGAGATAATTCACCCCTCCACTTT
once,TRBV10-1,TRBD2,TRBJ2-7,CASSRTTSGFDEQYF,TGCGCCAGCAGCCGCACCACTAGCGGGTTCGACGAGCAGTACTTC
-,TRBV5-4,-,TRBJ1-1,CASSLSGWGGTEAFF,TGTGCCAGCAGCTTGTCGGGTTGGGGAGGGACTGAAGCTTTCTTT
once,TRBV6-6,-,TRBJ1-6,CASRDGDNSPLHF,TGTGCCAGCAGGGACGGTGATAATTCACCCCTCCACTTT
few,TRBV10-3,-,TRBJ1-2,CAISVATNYGYTF,TGTGCCATCAGTGTTGCGACCAACTATGGCTACACCTTC
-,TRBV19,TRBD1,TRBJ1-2,CASSLTGGNGYTF,TGTGCCAGTAGTCTGACAGGGGGCAATGGCTACACCTTC
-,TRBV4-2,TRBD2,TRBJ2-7,CASSQENGLAGDYEQYF,TGTGCCAGCAGCCAAGAGAATGGACTAGCGGGCGATTACGAGCAGTACTTC
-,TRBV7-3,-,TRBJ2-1,CASSLSRVNEQFF,TGTGCCAGCAGCTTAAGCAGGGTCAATGAGCAGTTCTTC
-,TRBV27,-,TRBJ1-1,CASSFQGAPANTEAFF,TGTGCCAGCAGTTTTCAGGGAGCTCCCGCGAACACTGAAGCTTTCTTT
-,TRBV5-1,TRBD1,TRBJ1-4,CASKLMGQGFEKLFF,TGCGCCAGCAAATTAATGGGACAGGGTTTTGAAAAACTGTTTTTT
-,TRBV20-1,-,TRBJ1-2,CSAWDGYTF,TGCAGTGCTTGGGATGGCTACACCTTC
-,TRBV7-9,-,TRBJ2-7,CASSGLTRQATSYEQYF,TGTGCCAGCAGCGGGTTAACCCGACAGGCAACCTCCTACGAGCAGTACTTC
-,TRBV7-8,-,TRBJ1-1,CASSFHMGNTEAFF,TGTGCCAGCAGCTTCCATATGGGCAACACTGAAGCTTTCTTT
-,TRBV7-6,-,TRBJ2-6,CASSSQAISQSRANVLTF,TGTGCCAGCAGCAGCCAGGCAATCTCACAAAGTCGGGCCAACGTCCTGACTTTC
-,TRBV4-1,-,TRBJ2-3,CASSQNQMDRISTDTQYF,TGCGCCAGCAGCCAAAACCAGATGGACAGAATTTCCACAGATACGCAGTATTTT
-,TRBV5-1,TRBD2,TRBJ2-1,CASSLASSGGYNEQFF,TGCGCCAGCAGCTTGGCCAGTAGCGGGGGATACAATGAGCAGTTCTTC
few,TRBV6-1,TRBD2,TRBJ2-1,CASMERGGNNEQFF,TGTGCCAGCATGGAGCGGGGGGGAAACAATGAGCAGTTCTTC
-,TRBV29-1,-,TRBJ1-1,CSVETGQGTTEAFF,TGCAGCGTTGAAACGGGGCAGGGGACCACTGAAGCTTTCTTT
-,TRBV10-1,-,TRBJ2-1,CASSALDNEQFF,TGCGCCAGCAGCGCTCTAGACAATGAGCAGTTCTTC
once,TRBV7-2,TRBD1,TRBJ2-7,CASSLVGTGGQVEQYF,TGTGCCAGCAGCTTAGTTGGGACAGGGGGTCAGGTCGAGCAGTACTTC
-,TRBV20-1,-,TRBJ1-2,CSASPNYGYTF,TGCAGTGCGTCGCCTAACTATGGCTACACCTTC
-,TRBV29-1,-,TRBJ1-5,CSVTGTNSNQPQHF,TGCAGCGTGACCGGGACAAATAGCAATCAGCCCCAGCATTTT
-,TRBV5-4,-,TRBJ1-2,CASSLASGYTF,TGTGCCAGCAGCTTGGCCTCTGGCTACACCTTC
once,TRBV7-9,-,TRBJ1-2,CASSLRVEWNGYTF,TGTGCCAGCAGCCTCAGGGTTGAGTGGAATGGCTACACCTTC
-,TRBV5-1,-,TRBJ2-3,CASVQGSLGGSTDTQYF,TGCGCCAGCGTACAGGGTTCCCTAGGGGGTAGCACAGATACGCAGTATTTT
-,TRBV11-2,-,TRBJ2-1,CATSNNEQFF,TGTGCCACCTCAAACAATGAGCAGTTCTTC
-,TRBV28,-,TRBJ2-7,CASRTQALTLQYF,TGTGCCAGCAGAACACAGGCGCTTACGTTGCAGTACTTC
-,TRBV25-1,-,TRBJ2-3,CASRAGRSTDTQYF,TGTGCCAGCAGGGCAGGGAGGAGCACAGATACGCAGTATTTT
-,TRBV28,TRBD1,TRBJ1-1,CASRDRGRTEAFF,TGTGCCAGCAGGGACAGGGGAAGGACTGAAGCTTTCTTT